This T cell receptor beta chain is drawn from a study of cytomegalovirus exposure and HLA in healthy donors. This clone was found a few times. Vbeta (60) and Jbeta (13) primers were used in the PCR. Only in-frame clones appear in the TCRdb table, and some are missing; sequencing was by immunoSEQ multiplex PCR. Of around 190,000 clones listed, under 9.5% were seen once; the top ten hold roughly 1.3%. The source of this sequence is a woman in her thirties in good health and CMV-seropositive. Sequencing was carried out using PBMCs.

CDR3 protein: CAWEPGLAPNQFF. CDR3 sequence (DNA): TGTGCCTGGGAACCGGGACTAGCACCCAATCAGTTCTTC. The genes are TRBV30 and TRBJ2-1, with 9 bases fitting TRBD2. Germline CDR1 and CDR2: GTSNPN and SVGIG (reference sequence). This CDR3 spans 13 amino acids. V lost 5 bases, J lost 13 bases, and 12 bases stayed unmatched.